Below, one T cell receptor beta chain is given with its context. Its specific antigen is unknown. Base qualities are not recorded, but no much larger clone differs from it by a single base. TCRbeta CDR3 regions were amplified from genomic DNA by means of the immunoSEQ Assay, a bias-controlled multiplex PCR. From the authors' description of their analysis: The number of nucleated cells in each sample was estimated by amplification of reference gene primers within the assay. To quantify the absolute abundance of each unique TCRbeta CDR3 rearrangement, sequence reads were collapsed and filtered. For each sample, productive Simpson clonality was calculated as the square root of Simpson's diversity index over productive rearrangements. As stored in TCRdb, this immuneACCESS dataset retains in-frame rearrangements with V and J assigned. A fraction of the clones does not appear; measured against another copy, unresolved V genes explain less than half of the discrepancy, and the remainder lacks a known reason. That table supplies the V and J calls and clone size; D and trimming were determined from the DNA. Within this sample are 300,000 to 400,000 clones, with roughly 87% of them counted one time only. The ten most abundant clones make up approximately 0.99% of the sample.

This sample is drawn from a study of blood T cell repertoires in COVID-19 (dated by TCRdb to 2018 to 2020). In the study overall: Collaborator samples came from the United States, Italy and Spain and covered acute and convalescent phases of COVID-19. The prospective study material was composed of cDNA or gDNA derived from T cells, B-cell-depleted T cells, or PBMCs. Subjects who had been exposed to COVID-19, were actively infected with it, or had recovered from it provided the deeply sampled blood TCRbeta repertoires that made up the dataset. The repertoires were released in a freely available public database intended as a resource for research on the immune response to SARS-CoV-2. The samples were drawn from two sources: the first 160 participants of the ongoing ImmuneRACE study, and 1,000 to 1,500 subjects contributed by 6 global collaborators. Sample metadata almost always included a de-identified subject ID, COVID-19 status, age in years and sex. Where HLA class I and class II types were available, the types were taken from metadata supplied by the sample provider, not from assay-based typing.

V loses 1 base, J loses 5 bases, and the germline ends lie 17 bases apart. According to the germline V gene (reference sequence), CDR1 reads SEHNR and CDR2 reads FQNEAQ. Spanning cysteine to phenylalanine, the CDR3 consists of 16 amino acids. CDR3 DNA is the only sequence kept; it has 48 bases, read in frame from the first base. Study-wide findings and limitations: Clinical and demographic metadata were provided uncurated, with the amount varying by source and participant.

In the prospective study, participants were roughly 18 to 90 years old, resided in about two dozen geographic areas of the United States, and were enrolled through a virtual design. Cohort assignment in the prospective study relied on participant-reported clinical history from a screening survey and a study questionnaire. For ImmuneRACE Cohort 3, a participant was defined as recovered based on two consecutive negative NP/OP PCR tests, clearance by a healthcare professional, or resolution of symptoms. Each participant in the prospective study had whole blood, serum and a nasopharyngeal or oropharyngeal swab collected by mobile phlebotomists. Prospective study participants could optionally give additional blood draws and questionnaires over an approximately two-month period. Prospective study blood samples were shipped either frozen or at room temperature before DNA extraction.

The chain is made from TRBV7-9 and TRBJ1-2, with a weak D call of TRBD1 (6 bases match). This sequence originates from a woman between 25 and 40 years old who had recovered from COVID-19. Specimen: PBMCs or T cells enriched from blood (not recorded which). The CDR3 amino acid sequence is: CASSLGGRGRYYGYTF. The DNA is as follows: TGTGCCAGCAGCTTAGGGGGCAGGGGTAGATATTATGGCTACACCTTC.